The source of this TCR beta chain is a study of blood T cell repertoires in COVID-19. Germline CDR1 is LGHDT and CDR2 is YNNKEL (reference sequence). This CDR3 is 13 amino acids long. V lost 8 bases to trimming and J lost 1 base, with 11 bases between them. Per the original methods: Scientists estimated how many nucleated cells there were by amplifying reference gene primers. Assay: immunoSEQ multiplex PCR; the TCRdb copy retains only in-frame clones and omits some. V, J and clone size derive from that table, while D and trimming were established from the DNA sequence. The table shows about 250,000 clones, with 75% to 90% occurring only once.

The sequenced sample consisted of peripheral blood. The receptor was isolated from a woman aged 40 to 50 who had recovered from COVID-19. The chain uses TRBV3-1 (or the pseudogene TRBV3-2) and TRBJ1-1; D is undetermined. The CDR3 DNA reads TGTGCCAGCCTGGCCCTTGGGAACACTGAAGCTTTCTTT. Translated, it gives CASLALGNTEAFF.